The clone carrying this T cell receptor beta chain has at least ten counts. Its antigen is unknown. This specimen belongs to a study of tumor-infiltrating lymphocytes in primary liver carcinoma. Study-level background: Stage T1-T3 N0M0 and a size of about 4 to 11 cm characterized the tumors. The study, taken as a whole, reports: Top-250-clone fractions were significantly higher in tumors than in blood (p = 0.039). Tumor region pairs showed greater overlap than either tumor-adjacent or tumor-blood pairs did.

Trimming cost V 5 bases and J 6 bases, with 20 bases left between them. CDR1 SQVTM and CDR2 ANQGSEA come from the germline V gene. This CDR3 has 15 residues. The input was around 0.5 ug total RNA; TCR beta cDNA was made from it with a constant-region primer. Modified slightly, ARM-PCR produced TCR beta libraries over three nested multiplex PCR rounds. A C-beta reverse primer and TRBV1-TRBV30 forward primers served in each of the first two PCR rounds, at about 10 cycles apiece. Using its own MiXCR run on the multiplex PCR reads, TCRdb lists one record per CDR3 protein. Of roughly 180,000 distinct CDR3 sequences listed, over 45% are singletons. Blood RNA came from unsorted whole blood; germline DNA was also extracted.

The sequenced material came from peripheral blood. The sequence was collected from a man aged 40-50 years with primary liver carcinoma and hepatitis B virus infection. The chain has TRBV29-1 and TRBJ2-4; D is possibly TRBD1 (5 bases). CDR3 bases: TGCAGCGTTTCTTTTAACAGGAGCCCTGGAAACATTCAGTACTTC. Its protein is CSVSFNRSPGNIQYF.